These 30 T cell receptor beta chains share one sample of origin, sequenced in a study of CD8 T cells in Susac syndrome (dated by TCRdb to the late 2010s). Library creation used the immunoSEQ multiplex PCR assay. RNA was extracted using the RNeasy kit, and about 0.45 to 1 ug of the RNA was reverse transcribed with random hexamers. Starting from the raw public reads, TCRdb applied fastp trimming at Q25, assembled clones with MiXCR and retained in-frame beta chains. Duplicate CDR3 protein sequences are folded into a single record with the most common DNA and genes. The sample table contains under 150,000 distinct CDR3 sequences; only one count was recorded for 90% to 96% of them. Roughly 0.084% of the sample belongs to the ten largest clones. Sequencing was done on a sample of CD4+ T cells from PBMCs. All receptors come from a human donor with Susac syndrome.

V usage is TRBV2 and J usage is TRBJ1-1; 7 nucleotides agree with TRBD1. The ends lost 6 bases at V and 0 bases at J; junction bases unmatched: 1. CDR1 and CDR2 from the germline V gene are SNHLY and FYNNEI. The CDR3 consists of 13 residues. CDR3 region: CASSGQVNTEAFF. Written as DNA, the CDR3 is TGTGCCAGCAGCGGACAGGTGAACACTGAAGCTTTCTTT.

The gene calls are TRBV5-4 and TRBJ1-1; 8 nucleotides align to TRBD1. Germline V lookup: CDR1 SGHNT, CDR2 YYREEE (reference sequence). The CDR3 is made up of 14 amino acids. After removal of 4 bases from V and 1 base from J, the junction contained 3 bases not matched to a gene. CDR3 sequence: CASSIGQGNTEAFF. The CDR3 DNA reads as TGTGCCAGCAGCATCGGACAGGGGAACACTGAAGCTTTCTTT.

V is TRBV6-5 and J is TRBJ1-2; a weak D match, TRBD1 (5 bases). V shed 10 bases and J shed 0 bases, with 12 bases lying between them. Germline V gives CDR1 MNHEY, CDR2 SVGAGI. The CDR3 spans 13 residues. In nucleotides, the CDR3 is TGTGCCACCGCGACAGTAGCTAACTATGGCTACACCTTC. It encodes CATATVANYGYTF.

V usage is TRBV12-2 and J usage is TRBJ1-2; whether TRBD1, the table's D call, matches the DNA was not checked. TRBV12-2 is recorded as a pseudogene. The CDR3 is 16 residues long. The CDR3 nucleotides are TGTGCAAGTCGCCAAAGTCAGGGTGGGAACTTCTATGGCTACACCTTC. It yields the protein CASRQSQGGNFYGYTF.

The chain combines TRBV5-6 with TRBJ2-2, with D unclear. Germline V CDR1 and CDR2: SGHDT, YYEEEE. V was trimmed by 1 base and J by 4 bases, leaving 11 bases between them. This CDR3 has 15 residues. The CDR3 sequence is CASSLSASGTGELFF. In DNA, the CDR3 is TGTGCCAGCAGCTTGTCGGCCTCCGGCACCGGGGAGCTGTTTTTT.

The chain uses TRBV20-1 and TRBJ2-2, with 10 nucleotides matching TRBD2. The CDR3 is 15 amino acids. Unmatched junction bases numbered 8, after V lost 6 bases and J lost 4 bases. Germline assignment: CDR1 DFQATT and CDR2 SNEGSKA (reference sequence). The CDR3 loop is CSATPGTSVTGELFF. As DNA, the CDR3 is TGCAGTGCCACCCCCGGGACTAGCGTCACCGGGGAGCTGTTTTTT.

The gene calls are TRBV5-1 and TRBJ2-1; no definite D call. The CDR3 covers 14 residues. The germline CDR1 and CDR2 sequences are SGHRS and YFSETQ. Deletions cut 0 bases from V and 1 base from J, with 5 bases between. CDR3 protein: CASSLADSYNEQFF. In DNA form, the CDR3 reads TGCGCCAGCAGCTTGGCCGATTCCTACAATGAGCAGTTCTTC.

This chain joins TRBV29-1 and TRBJ2-1; 9 bases agree with TRBD1. The CDR3 totals 14 residues. J was trimmed by 5 bases and V by 5 bases; bases with no gene match: 7. CDR1 and CDR2 (germline): SQVTM, ANQGSEA. This CDR3 is CSVPGTGSHNEQFF. The DNA of the CDR3 is TGCAGCGTTCCCGGGACAGGGAGTCACAATGAGCAGTTCTTC.

This chain connects TRBV14 to TRBJ2-7, with D possibly called TRBD1 or TRBD2 (5 bases each). The CDR3 is 15 residues long. Trimming took off 1 base at V and 2 bases at J, with 12 bases between the two ends. Germline lookup yields CDR1 SGHDN and CDR2 FVKESK. CDR3 sequence: CASSQVRDRAYEQYF. CDR3 nucleotides: TGTGCCAGCAGCCAAGTGAGGGACCGAGCCTACGAGCAGTACTTC.

V usage is TRBV28 and J usage is TRBJ1-2; possible D gene TRBD1, 6 bases. The CDR3 has 13 residues. The germline V gene encodes CDR1 MDHEN and CDR2 SYDVKM. V was pared by 5 bases and J by 2 bases, with 9 bases between. DNA for the CDR3: TGTGCCAGCAGTCAAGGGGGGAACTATGGCTACACCTTC. Its translation: CASSQGGNYGYTF.

The chain has TRBV3-1 and TRBJ2-5; weak D call: TRBD2 (6 bases). The V end was cut by 0 bases, the J end by 3 bases, with 11 bases between. The CDR3 contains 15 residues. Per germline, CDR1 LGHDT and CDR2 YNNKEL (reference sequence). The DNA for the CDR3 is TGTGCCAGCAGCCAAGACGGGACTTATAAAGAGACCCAGTACTTC. Encoded protein: CASSQDGTYKETQYF.

The chain joins TRBV29-1 to TRBJ2-3, with a tentative D call TRBD1 (6 bases). This CDR3 region has 14 residues. V was cut by 6 bases and J by 6 bases, with 19 bases left in between. From germline, CDR1 is SQVTM and CDR2 ANQGSEA. The CDR3 DNA follows: TGCAGCGTCACGGACAGACAGTCTTGGGATACGCAGTATTTT. Encoded protein: CSVTDRQSWDTQYF.

This chain joins TRBV20-1 and TRBJ2-7; D possibly corresponds to TRBD1 (6 bases). The CDR3 is 15 amino acids. Trimming removed 5 bases from V and 3 bases from J, with 20 bases in between. The germline V gene encodes CDR1 DFQATT and CDR2 SNEGSKA (reference sequence). The CDR3 loop is CSAHSLDRRYYEQYF. CDR3 bases: TGCAGTGCTCATTCCCTCGACAGGCGATACTACGAGCAGTACTTC.

The genes are TRBV29-1 and TRBJ2-7; 9 bases agree with TRBD1. The germline V gene has CDR1 SQVTM and CDR2 ANQGSEA. This CDR3 is 14 amino acids long. Trimming removed 6 bases from V and 5 bases from J; junction bases left unmatched: 11. CDR3 amino acids: CSVLGPGQGNEQYF. The DNA of the CDR3 is TGCAGCGTCCTAGGACCGGGACAGGGTAACGAGCAGTACTTC.

V is TRBV9 and J is TRBJ2-5; 12 bases are a match to TRBD2. CDR3 length equals 14 residues. Germline V gives CDR1 SGDLS, CDR2 YYNGEE. V lost 4 bases and J lost 5; bases outside the gene matches: 3. CDR3 region: CASSLGLAGETQYF. In DNA form, the CDR3 reads TGTGCCAGCAGCCTAGGACTAGCGGGGGAGACCCAGTACTTC.

In regard to this clonotype: One end of the junction is discordant with germline, which a read error may explain. This chain links TRBV6-4 with TRBJ1-5; D is uncertain. The CDR3 is made up of 14 amino acids. CDR1 is MRHNA and CDR2 is SNTAGT in the germline V gene. Here the CDR3 DNA reads TGTGCCAGCAGTGACATTTATAGCAATCAGCCGCAGCATTTT. It is translated as CASSDIYSNQPQHF.

This chain connects TRBV29-1 to TRBJ2-1; TRBD1 might be the D (6 bases). Trimming removed 4 bases at V and 6 bases at J, with 16 bases between. The germline CDR1 and CDR2 sequences are SQVTM and ANQGSEA. The CDR3 loop spans 14 amino acids. In DNA, the CDR3 is TGCAGCGTTGCGGTGACAGGTCCCGGCAATGAGCAGTTCTTC. Its translation: CSVAVTGPGNEQFF.

The chain combines TRBV12-3 or TRBV12-4 with TRBJ2-7; maybe TRBD1 (5 bases). The V and J ends lost 6 bases and 0 bases respectively, with 9 bases between them. CDR3 length: 13 amino acids. The CDR3 here is CASSSQDSYEQYF. In DNA, the CDR3 is TGTGCCAGCAGCTCACAGGACTCCTACGAGCAGTACTTC.

J is TRBJ1-4 and V is TRBV25-1; possibly TRBD1 for D (6 bases). V shed 7 bases and J shed 3 bases, with 9 bases lying between them. CDR1 and CDR2 from the germline V gene are MGHDK and SYGVNS. The CDR3 is 13 residues long. CDR3 region: CASNRDSNEKLFF. In DNA form, the CDR3 reads TGTGCCAGCAACAGGGATTCTAATGAAAAACTGTTTTTT.

The sample holds one count of this clonotype. CDR3 amino acids: CSARAATPTDTQYF. CDR3 in DNA: TGCAGTGCTAGAGCTGCTACCCCCACAGATACGCAGTATTTT. This chain links TRBV20-1 with TRBJ2-3; no definite D call. In germline, CDR1 is DFQATT, CDR2 SNEGSKA (reference sequence). The ends were cut back, 1 base at V and 2 bases at J, with 10 bases in the middle. This CDR3 is 14 amino acids long.

The CDR3 protein is CSAREGLPPDTQYF. The CDR3 nucleotides are TGCAGTGCTAGAGAGGGACTTCCTCCGGATACGCAGTATTTT. The chain carries TRBV20-1 and TRBJ2-3, with a possible D match to TRBD2 (6 bases). The CDR3 totals 14 residues. Trimming stripped 0 bases from V and 6 bases from J, with 13 bases between. Looked up from germline, CDR1 is DFQATT and CDR2 is SNEGSKA (reference sequence).

This chain joins TRBV2 and TRBJ2-7; D is unclear. V lost 4 bases and J 1 base, leaving 5 bases between the germline ends. CDR3 length: 12 amino acids. Germline lookup yields CDR1 SNHLY and CDR2 FYNNEI. The chain's CDR3 is CASSGESYEQYF. The CDR3 DNA reads TGTGCCAGCAGTGGAGAGTCCTACGAGCAGTACTTC.

This clonotype was seen a single time. The J gene is TRBJ1-1, the V gene TRBV6-5; D gene unclear. Per germline, CDR1 MNHEY and CDR2 SVGAGI. The length of the CDR3 is 12 residues. The V end was cut by 3 bases, the J end by 5 bases, with 7 bases between. The CDR3 spells CASSYGRTEAFF. CDR3 sequence (DNA): TGTGCCAGCAGTTATGGCCGGACTGAAGCTTTCTTT.

The gene calls are TRBV5-4 and TRBJ2-1, with no clear D. Per the germline V gene, CDR1 is SGHNT and CDR2 is YYREEE (reference sequence). V was cut by 0 bases and J by 3 bases, with 13 bases left in between. The CDR3 spans 16 residues. In DNA, the CDR3 is TGTGCCAGCAGCTTGGGGGGTAGAAGCGACTACAATGAGCAGTTCTTC. Its translation: CASSLGGRSDYNEQFF.

The chain has TRBV20-1 and TRBJ1-2; TRBD1 matches 10 bases. The CDR3 runs 14 residues. Germline CDR1 is DFQATT and CDR2 is SNEGSKA (reference sequence). Trimming removed 3 bases from V and 7 bases from J; junction bases left unmatched: 8. In DNA, the CDR3 is TGCAGTGCTAGCCCCCGGGACAGGGGAATTGGCTACACCTTC. It encodes CSASPRDRGIGYTF.

The chain carries TRBV9 and TRBJ2-1; 8 nucleotides agree with TRBD2. V lost 0 bases to trimming and J lost 7 bases; unmatched junction nucleotides: 6. Germline V gene data show CDR1 as SGDLS and CDR2 as YYNGEE. CDR3 length: 15 residues. The CDR3 bases are TGTGCCAGCAGCGTAGTACCGGGAGGGTCAAATGAGCAGTTCTTC. Translating it yields CASSVVPGGSNEQFF. The whole variable domain, remainder taken from reference TRBV9 and TRBJ2-1, is DSGVTQTPKHLITATGQRVTLRCSPRSGDLSVYWYQQSLDQGLQFLIQYYNGEERAKGNILERFSAQQFPDLHSELNLSSLELGDSALYFCASSVVPGGSNEQFFGPGTRLTVL.

The V and J genes are TRBV20-1 and TRBJ1-5; D is perhaps TRBD1 (5 bases). The CDR3 is made up of 16 amino acids. Germline V CDR1 and CDR2: DFQATT, SNEGSKA (reference sequence). Trimming removed 0 bases at V and 2 bases at J, with 14 bases between. The CDR3 bases are TGCAGTGCTAGAGATACAGGAGGGTTTGGCAATCAGCCCCAGCATTTT. Its protein product is CSARDTGGFGNQPQHF.

This chain joins TRBV5-1 and TRBJ2-5; D ambiguous. CDR1 SGHRS and CDR2 YFSETQ come from the germline V gene. V shed 1 base and J shed 5 bases, with 9 bases lying between them. The CDR3 loop spans 13 amino acids. CDR3 in amino acids: CASSLIVGETQYF. CDR3 coding DNA: TGCGCCAGCAGCTTGATCGTGGGGGAGACCCAGTACTTC.

The CDR3 coding sequence is TGCAGTGCGAGAACTAGGGGACTAGGGGGAGAGACCCAGTACTTC. Protein: CSARTRGLGGETQYF. J is TRBJ2-5 and V is TRBV20-1, with TRBD2 matching over 8 bases. The germline V gene encodes CDR1 DFQATT and CDR2 SNEGSKA (reference sequence). The V gene end was trimmed by 6 bases and the J gene end by 4 bases; junction bases not matched to a gene: 13. This CDR3 is built from 15 residues.

The gene calls are TRBV6-6 and TRBJ1-6; the D is unclear. V lost 10 bases and J lost 8, with 9 bases in between. The CDR3 contains 11 residues. In germline, CDR1 is MNHNY, CDR2 SVGAGI (reference sequence). The CDR3 DNA is TGTGCCACCCAGCGGGATTCACCCCTCCACTTT. Residues: CATQRDSPLHF.